This TCR beta chain stems from a study of blood T cell repertoires in COVID-19. As for the study in general: Samples came from the United States, Italy and Spain, spanning acute and convalescent COVID-19.

Participants spanned ages roughly 18 to 95 years and resided in about 24 US areas. Cohort placement rested on clinical history that participants reported themselves. Germline CDR1 SGHVS, CDR2 FQNEAQ. CDR3 length: 15 residues. Losses at the gene ends were 1 base for V and 1 base for J; bases not matched to a gene: 1. In the original processing: Amplification with reference gene primers provided the estimates of nucleated cell counts. Using immunoSEQ multiplex PCR, the repertoire was profiled, and TCRdb retains in-frame clones only, with some absent. V, J and clone size reflect that table, while D and trimming were determined from the DNA. The table shows about 440,000 clones, with 70% to 90% occurring only once. This clone has only one observation.

The chain employs TRBV7-8 and TRBJ1-5, with TRBD1 matching 7 bases. The sample was PBMCs or T cells enriched from blood (not recorded which). The receptor comes from a young woman with acute COVID-19. DNA of the CDR3: TGTGCCAGCAGCTTAGAAGGGGGCAGCAATCAGCCCCAGCATTTT. Its protein is CASSLEGGSNQPQHF.